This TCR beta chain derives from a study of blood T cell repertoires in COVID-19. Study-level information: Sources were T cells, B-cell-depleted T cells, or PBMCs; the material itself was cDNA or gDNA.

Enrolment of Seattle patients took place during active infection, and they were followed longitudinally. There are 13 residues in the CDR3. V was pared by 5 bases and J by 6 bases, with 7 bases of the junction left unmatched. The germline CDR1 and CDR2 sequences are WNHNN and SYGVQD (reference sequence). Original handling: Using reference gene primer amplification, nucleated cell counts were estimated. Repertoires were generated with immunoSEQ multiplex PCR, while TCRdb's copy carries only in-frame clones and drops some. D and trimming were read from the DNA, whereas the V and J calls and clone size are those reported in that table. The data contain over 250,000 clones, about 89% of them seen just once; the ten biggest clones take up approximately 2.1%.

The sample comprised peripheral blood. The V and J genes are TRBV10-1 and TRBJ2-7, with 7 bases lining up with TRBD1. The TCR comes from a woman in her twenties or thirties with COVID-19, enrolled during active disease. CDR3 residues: CASSIDREGEQYF. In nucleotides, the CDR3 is TGCGCCAGCAGTATTGACAGGGAAGGCGAGCAGTACTTC.